This T cell receptor (beta chain) was recovered during a study of blood T cell repertoires in COVID-19. The CDR3 spans 14 residues. Germline V gene lookup returns CDR1 PRHDT and CDR2 FYEKMQ (reference sequence). V was pared by 6 bases and J by 6 bases, with 17 bases between. Methods used by the authors: Reference gene primer amplification yielded estimated nucleated cell counts. Libraries were prepared by immunoSEQ multiplex PCR; TCRdb keeps only in-frame clonotypes and omits some of them. V and J calls and clone size are copied from that table; D and trimming were computed from the DNA. The profile shows roughly 120,000 clones, about nine tenths of them singletons.

J is TRBJ1-2 and V is TRBV13; weak D call: TRBD1 (6 bases). This sequence was found in a man aged 45-65 years with active COVID-19. The specimen sequenced was peripheral blood. CDR3 in amino acids: CASSSTGIRDGYTF. CDR3 coding DNA: TGTGCCAGCAGTTCTACAGGGATTCGGGATGGCTACACCTTC.